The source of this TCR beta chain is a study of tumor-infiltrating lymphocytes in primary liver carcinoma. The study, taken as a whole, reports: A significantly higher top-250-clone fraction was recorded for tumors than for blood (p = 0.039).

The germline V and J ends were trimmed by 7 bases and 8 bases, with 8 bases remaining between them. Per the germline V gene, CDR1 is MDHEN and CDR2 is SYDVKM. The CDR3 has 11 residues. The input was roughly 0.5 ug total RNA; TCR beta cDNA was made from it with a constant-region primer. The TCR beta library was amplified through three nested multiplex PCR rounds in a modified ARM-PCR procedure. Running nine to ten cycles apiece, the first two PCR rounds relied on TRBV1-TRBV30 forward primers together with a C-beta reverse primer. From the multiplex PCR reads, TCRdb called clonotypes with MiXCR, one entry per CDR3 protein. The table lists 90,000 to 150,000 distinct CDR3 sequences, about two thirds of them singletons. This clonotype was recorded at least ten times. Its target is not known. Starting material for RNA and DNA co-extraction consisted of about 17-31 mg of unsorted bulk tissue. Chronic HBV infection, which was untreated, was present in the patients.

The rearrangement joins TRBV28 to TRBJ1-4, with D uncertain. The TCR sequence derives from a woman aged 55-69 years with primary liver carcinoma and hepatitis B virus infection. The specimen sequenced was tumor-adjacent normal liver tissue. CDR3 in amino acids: CASKKGEKLFF. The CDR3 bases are TGTGCCAGCAAGAAAGGAGAAAAACTGTTTTTT.